This TCR beta chain is drawn from a study of PD-1 blockade in classical Hodgkin lymphoma. Background on the study: With a 2-week interval, patients received intravenous nivolumab at 3 mg/kg. Study-wide points: The diversity seen at baseline in complete responders resembled that of newly diagnosed patients. Whatever underlies the repertoire differences (possibly disease activity or prior therapy) remains undefined. Those patients who began receiving nivolumab less than 1 year after ASCT had lower diversity, and they were excluded.

Of note for this clone: The antigen remains unidentified.

In every patient, relapse followed autologous stem cell transplantation, while exposure to brentuximab vedotin differed. Method: immunoSEQ multiplex PCR; TCRdb's copy keeps in-frame clones and lacks some. The sample contains 25,000 to 35,000 clones, around 70% of which appear only once. The germline V gene has CDR1 MDHEN and CDR2 SYDVKM. V was cut by 5 bases and J by 6 bases, with 10 bases left in between. The CDR3 totals 13 residues. The sequencing used peripheral blood mononuclear cells (PBMCs), collected before the second cycle of nivolumab. The chain recombines TRBV28 with TRBJ2-2, with D perhaps TRBD1 or TRBD2 (5 bases each). The TCR sequence derives from a human donor with classical Hodgkin lymphoma. DNA of the CDR3: TGTGCCAGCAGTGAGGGACGGCCCGGGGAGCTGTTTTTT. Residues: CASSEGRPGELFF.